This T cell receptor beta chain comes out of a study of OX40 agonist ivuxolimab in advanced cancers. Measured with immunoSEQ multiplex PCR; TCRdb has only the in-frame clones, and not every one. The sample includes tens of thousands of clones, 89% of them seen just once. Sample: CD4+ or CD8+ T cells sorted from blood, taken in a trial of the OX40 agonist ivuxolimab. The source of this sequence is an adult with an advanced solid tumor such as melanoma, head and neck, liver or kidney cancer.

The CDR3 DNA reads TGTGCCAGCAAAAAGACAGGGAGCTCTGGAAACACCATATATTTT. Protein product: CASKKTGSSGNTIYF. The V and J genes are TRBV19 and TRBJ1-3; 7 nucleotides agree with TRBD1. This CDR3 has 15 amino acids. Germline V CDR1 and CDR2: LNHDA, SQIVND (reference sequence). Trimming at V came to 9 bases and at J to 0 bases, leaving 8 bases not matched to a gene.